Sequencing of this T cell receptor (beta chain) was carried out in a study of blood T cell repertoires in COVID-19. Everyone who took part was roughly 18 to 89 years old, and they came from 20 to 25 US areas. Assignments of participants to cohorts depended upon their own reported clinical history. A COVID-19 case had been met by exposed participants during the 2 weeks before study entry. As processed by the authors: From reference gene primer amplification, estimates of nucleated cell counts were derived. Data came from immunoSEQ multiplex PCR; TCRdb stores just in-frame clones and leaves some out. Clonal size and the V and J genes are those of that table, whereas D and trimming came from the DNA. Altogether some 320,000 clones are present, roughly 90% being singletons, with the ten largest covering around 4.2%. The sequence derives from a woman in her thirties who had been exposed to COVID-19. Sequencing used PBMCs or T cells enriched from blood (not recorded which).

The CDR3 reads CASSLWGLDSQAFF. The CDR3 DNA is TGTGCCAGCAGCTTATGGGGGCTGGACAGTCAAGCTTTCTTT. The chain is built from TRBV7-8 and TRBJ1-1; a weak D match, TRBD1 (6 bases). The CDR3 has 14 amino acids. The germline gives CDR1 SGHVS, CDR2 FQNEAQ. V lost 2 bases to trimming and J lost 9 bases, with 16 bases between them. Looking up the rest from reference TRBV7-8 and TRBJ1-1 gives the full variable domain: GAGVSQSPRYKVAKRGQDVALRCDPISGHVSLFWYQQALGQGPEFLTYFQNEAQLDKSGLPSDRFFAERPEGSVSTLKIQRTQQEDSAVYLCASSLWGLDSQAFFGQGTRLTVV.